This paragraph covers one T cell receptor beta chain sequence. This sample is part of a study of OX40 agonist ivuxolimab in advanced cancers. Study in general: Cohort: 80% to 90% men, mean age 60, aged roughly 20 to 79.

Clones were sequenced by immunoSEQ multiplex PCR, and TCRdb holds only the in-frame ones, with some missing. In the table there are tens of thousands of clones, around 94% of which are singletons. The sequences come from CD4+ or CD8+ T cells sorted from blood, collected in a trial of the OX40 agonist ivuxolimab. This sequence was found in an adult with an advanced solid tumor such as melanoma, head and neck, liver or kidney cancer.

As DNA, the CDR3 is TGTGCCAGCAGTGACTCATTTGGGGGCTCTGGGGCCAACGTCCTGACTTTC. This sequence encodes CASSDSFGGSGANVLTF. This chain uses TRBV6-4 with TRBJ2-6; possibly TRBD1 or TRBD2 for D (5 bases each). Germline values: CDR1 MRHNA, CDR2 SNTAGT. V shed 0 bases and J shed 0 bases, with 9 bases lying between them. CDR3 length equals 17 residues.